This TCR beta chain was captured by sequencing in a study of blood T cell repertoires in COVID-19. Across the study: Specimens from acute and convalescent COVID-19 originated in the United States, Italy and Spain.

Original methodology: How many nucleated cells were present was estimated from reference gene primer amplification. Sequenced by immunoSEQ multiplex PCR; TCRdb stores in-frame clones only, minus some. The V and J calls and clone size were taken over from that table, and D and trimming were inferred from the DNA. The table has about 180,000 clones, 88% seen once. The CDR3 runs to 15 residues. V lost 5 bases and J lost 1, with 15 bases in between. Germline V gene lookup returns CDR1 SGHRS and CDR2 YFSETQ. This chain links TRBV5-1 with TRBJ1-1; a weak D match, TRBD1 (5 bases). The clonotype comes from a young woman who had recovered from COVID-19. The sample consisted of PBMCs or T cells enriched from blood (not recorded which). CDR3 sequence (DNA): TGCGCCAGCAGTCCTAGGGCGCAGGGGAACACTGAAGCTTTCTTT. Protein sequence: CASSPRAQGNTEAFF.